This is a list of T cell receptor beta chains from one sample in a study of T cells in Graves' hyperthyroidism and ophthalmopathy. MiXCR, run by TCRdb on the multiplex PCR reads, gives a single entry per CDR3 protein. Altogether hundreds of thousands of distinct CDR3 sequences are present, less than 20% being singletons, with the ten largest covering 47%. The specimen was blood. Receptors were obtained from a middle-aged man with Graves' ophthalmopathy. Each CDR3 is given with its conserved first and last residue. Each record gives: D gene, clone size, V gene, J gene, CDR3 protein, CDR3 DNA. A D gene is named only where the DNA matches it firmly. Where a row states a size, it is once, few, many or the class of an expanded clone; other rows omit it.

.	.	TRBV9	TRBJ1-4	CASSVEPATNEKLFF	TGTGCCAGCAGCGTGGAGCCTGCAACTAATGAAAAACTGTTTTTT
.	.	TRBV14	TRBJ1-2	CASSPFLPKGVDDYGYTF	TGTGCCAGCAGCCCTTTTCTCCCCAAAGGAGTCGACGACTATGGCTACACCTTC
.	.	TRBV7-6	TRBJ1-1	CASSLAGVWPGNTEAFF	TGTGCCAGCAGCTTAGCTGGGGTTTGGCCGGGGAACACTGAAGCTTTCTTT
.	many	TRBV28	TRBJ1-1	CASSPHGWEAFF	TGTGCCAGCAGCCCCCACGGATGGGAAGCTTTCTTT
.	many	TRBV12-3/TRBV12-4	TRBJ1-2	CASSPTGSRYGYTF	TGTGCCAGCAGTCCTACCGGGTCTCGGTATGGCTACACCTTC
TRBD1	many	TRBV2	TRBJ2-7	CASSEMGQGLVKQYF	TGTGCCAGCAGTGAGATGGGACAGGGTTTAGTTAAGCAGTACTTC
TRBD2	many	TRBV3-1	TRBJ2-5	CASSQGFLAATQYF	TGTGCCAGCAGCCAAGGTTTCCTAGCGGCGACCCAGTACTTC
.	few	TRBV9	TRBJ2-3	CASSAGTVASTQYF	TGTGCCAGCAGCGCGGGGACCGTTGCAAGTACGCAGTATTTT
.	many	TRBV12-3/TRBV12-4	TRBJ1-2	CASSLAATQGTF	TGTGCCAGCAGTTTAGCCGCGACACAGGGCACCTTC
TRBD1	many	TRBV10-3	TRBJ1-1	CAISESKGANTEAFF	TGTGCCATCAGTGAGTCGAAGGGGGCCAACACTGAAGCTTTCTTT
.	.	TRBV30	TRBJ2-5	CAWSVFRLDRQETQYF	TGTGCCTGGAGTGTCTTTAGGTTGGACCGACAAGAGACCCAGTACTTC
.	.	TRBV7-9	TRBJ2-3	CASSLSGKGTQYF	TGTGCCAGCAGCTTATCGGGGAAGGGGACGCAGTATTTT
TRBD2	.	TRBV30	TRBJ2-3	CAWSRGDLQYF	TGTGCCTGGAGTCGGGGGGATTTGCAGTATTTT
TRBD1	.	TRBV5-1	TRBJ2-5	CASSFTGGGETQYF	TGCGCCAGCAGCTTTACAGGGGGCGGAGAGACCCAGTACTTC
.	.	TRBV5-8	TRBJ1-2	CASSLYRVRDGYTF	TGTGCCAGCAGCTTGTATCGGGTTCGGGATGGCTACACCTTC
.	.	TRBV5-6	TRBJ2-7	CASSLGRVAYEQYF	TGTGCCAGCAGCTTGGGACGGGTCGCCTACGAGCAGTACTTC
.	few	TRBV6-2/TRBV6-3	TRBJ2-7	CASRPDRPGSYEQYF	TGTGCCAGCAGGCCTGACAGGCCAGGGAGCTACGAGCAGTACTTC
.	.	TRBV6-1	TRBJ2-7	CASTAGQAAYEQYF	TGTGCCAGCACCGCGGGGCAGGCAGCCTACGAGCAGTACTTC
TRBD2	few	TRBV20-1	TRBJ2-5	CSASRGGATGLRETQYF	TGCAGTGCTAGCCGGGGGGGGGCAACAGGGTTGAGAGAGACCCAGTACTTC
.	few	TRBV6-2/TRBV6-3	TRBJ1-1	CAGPEDRNTEAFF	TGTGCCGGACCCGAGGACAGGAACACTGAAGCTTTCTTT